This TCR beta chain appears in the sequencing data of a study of blood T cell repertoires in COVID-19 (dated by TCRdb to between 2020 and 2021). At the level of the whole study: The collaborator samples originated in the United States, Italy and Spain and spanned the acute and convalescent phases of COVID-19. Where available, HLA class I and class II types were obtained from metadata supplied by the sample provider rather than from assay-based typing. The material from the prospective study consisted of cDNA or gDNA derived from T cells, B-cell-depleted T cells, or PBMCs. The repertoires were released in a freely available public database intended as a resource for research on the immune response to SARS-CoV-2. The samples were drawn from the first 160 participants of the ongoing ImmuneRACE study and from some 1,300 subjects provided by 6 global collaborators. Deeply sampled blood TCRbeta repertoires from subjects exposed to, actively infected with, or recovered from COVID-19 were included in the dataset. The sample metadata nearly always contained a de-identified subject ID, COVID-19 status, age in years and sex. Paper-wide results and their limitations: The quantity of clinical and demographic metadata differed by source and by participant and was supplied without curation.

Whole blood was collected in K2EDTA tubes by collaborating institutions according to the institutions' own protocols. Collaborator samples were shipped for TCRbeta analysis as frozen whole blood, isolated PBMCs, or DNA extracted from either sample type. About this clone itself: Its antigen is still unknown. Base qualities were left out, and no much larger clone turns up one base away.

The CDR3 contains 14 residues, cysteine and phenylalanine counted. Just CDR3 DNA is preserved here, 42 bases in frame from base 1. From a lookup of the germline V gene, CDR1 and CDR2 are SGHTA and FQGNSA. V is cut back by 6 bases and J by 2 bases, with 3 bases in the junction unmatched. TCRbeta CDR3 regions were amplified from genomic DNA using the immunoSEQ Assay, a bias-controlled multiplex PCR. For the original study's pipeline: Within the assay, amplification of reference gene primers was used to estimate how many nucleated cells each sample contained. Sequence reads were collapsed and filtered to measure the absolute abundance of every unique TCRbeta CDR3 rearrangement. For each sample, productive Simpson clonality was calculated as the square root of Simpson's diversity index across productive rearrangements. In TCRdb, the immuneACCESS table is reduced to in-frame sequences with V and J assigned. These tables do not hold every clone; where another copy was compared, an unresolved V gene accounts for under half, and the others remain unexplained. V and J calls and clone size follow that table, whereas D and trimming were derived from the DNA. The sample table holds over 85,000 clones, of which over 75% were seen once. The top ten constitute around 4.1% of the sample.

This chain joins TRBV7-2 to TRBJ1-4, and TRBD1 aligns with 7 junction nucleotides. Sequencing used peripheral blood. This TCR derives from a man aged 60-69 years with acute or convalescent COVID-19. CDR3 region: CASSGDSTNEKLFF. The sequence in DNA is TGTGCCAGCAGTGGGGACAGCACTAATGAAAAACTGTTTTTT.